This TCR beta chain was found in a study of CD8 T cells in ankylosing spondylitis. This clonotype appeared a few times. TCRdb processed the 5' RACE reads anew with MiXCR; each CDR3 protein has one entry. The data show tens of thousands of distinct CDR3 sequences, roughly 6.1% seen once. The CDR3 is 16 amino acids. The ends were cut back, 6 bases at V and 3 bases at J, with 18 bases in the middle. From germline, CDR1 is MNHNS and CDR2 SASEGT. The sample was synovial fluid, either unsorted or a sorted T cell fraction (not recorded which). The clonotype comes from a male donor with ankylosing spondylitis. The gene calls are TRBV6-1 and TRBJ1-5; TRBD1 might be the D (6 bases). The chain's CDR3 is CASRPGQRRVNQPQHF. CDR3 nucleotide sequence: TGTGCCAGCAGGCCCGGACAGCGGAGGGTCAATCAGCCCCAGCATTTT.